This T cell receptor beta chain comes out of a study of CD8+CD57+ T cells in acquired aplastic anemia. Study-wide findings and caveats: Patients and controls shared 25 to 35 CD8+ CDR3 sequences, highly expressed in patients.

Germline V gene lookup returns CDR1 SGHTA and CDR2 FQGNSA. The CDR3 spans 15 residues. V gave up 5 bases and J gave up 6 bases; unmatched junction bases: 12. Genomic DNA was employed as the template in profiling TCR beta VDJ and CDR3. TCRdb called the reads again in MiXCR, with one record for every CDR3 protein. The repertoire includes approximately 200,000 distinct CDR3 sequences, under 70% of them detected once, and about 45% sits in the top ten. This clonotype was detected only once. Its cognate antigen is unknown. Sequenced sample: sorted CD4+, CD8+, or CD8+CD57+ T cells (not recorded which) from PBMCs. This sequence originates from a human donor with severe aplastic anemia or a healthy control (not recorded which). V gene TRBV7-2 combines with J gene TRBJ2-7, with 8 bases matching TRBD2. The CDR3 region is CASSKTGTSTSEQYF. Written as DNA, the CDR3 is TGTGCCAGCAGCAAAACCGGGACTAGTACATCCGAGCAGTACTTC.